The T cell receptor beta chain described here comes from a study of T cell repertoires in cytomegalovirus infection (dated by TCRdb to about 2019). Broadly, across the study: Donor HLA type was relevant to the analysis, because carriage of CMV infection together with the matching HLA type was indicated by public TCR beta signatures.

This sample was sequenced with an Illumina HiSeq 1500. The raw public data were reprocessed by TCRdb itself: fastp quality trimming at Q25, MiXCR clonotype calling, in-frame beta chains only. Rows matching on CDR3 protein sequence are summarized as one entry with the most common DNA and genes. The sample table shows approximately 750,000 distinct CDR3 sequences, and 35% are seen once. The ten largest clones capture around 2.8% of the sample. This clonotype was observed a handful of times. Its recognized antigen is unknown. It has no much larger one-base neighbor in the sample; base qualities were not kept. Broader findings and caveats from the paper: The ex vivo response was dominated by HLA-C-restricted CMV-specific TCR beta clonotypes, which also provided the single most frequent clonotype in two of eight donors. Carriers of CMV infection plus the relevant HLA type were discriminated by the cumulative frequency of public TCR beta family members in the study cohort and in an independent 352-donor cohort.

Sequencing was performed on PBMCs. This TCR derives from a human donor in good health (CMV status not recorded). Some clones in this sample may be carry-over from other donors' samples.

The DNA sequence follows: TGTGCCAGCAGCTTGGGGGTTCACTATGGCTACACCTTC. This yields the protein CASSLGVHYGYTF. In this chain, TRBV7-2 is recombined with TRBJ1-2, with TRBD1 as a weak D call on 5 bases. The CDR3, cysteine through phenylalanine, is 13 amino acids long. The only DNA kept is the CDR3, 39 bases in frame from the first base. The CDR1 and CDR2 encoded by the germline V gene are SGHTA and FQGNSA. V lost 3 bases and J lost 3 bases; the stretch between them is 8 bases long.